A selection of T cell receptor beta chains follows, all from one sample in a study of blood T cell repertoires in COVID-19. The data were produced by immunoSEQ multiplex PCR, yet TCRdb's version contains in-frame clones alone and is incomplete. The table records fewer than 300,000 clones, 60% to 75% of them present only once. The specimen sequenced was peripheral blood. The receptors come from a woman older than 75 with acute or convalescent COVID-19. Each CDR3 is given with its conserved first and last residue. The D gene is left open where the match is weak. The size field is filled for only some rows; it gives once, few, many or a size class.

size	V	D	J	CDR3	DNA
few	TRBV6-5	NA	TRBJ1-1	CASSYSSQTAATEAFF	TGTGCCAGCAGTTACTCGAGTCAGACAGCCGCCACTGAAGCTTTCTTT
NA	TRBV20-1	TRBD1	TRBJ2-7	CSASRQGAPYEQYF	TGCAGTGCCAGTAGACAGGGGGCCCCCTACGAGCAGTACTTC
NA	TRBV5-1	TRBD2	TRBJ2-1	CASSWTAGGLGEQFF	TGCGCCAGCAGCTGGACAGCGGGGGGGCTTGGTGAGCAGTTCTTC
NA	TRBV18	NA	TRBJ2-4	CASSGWGVAKNIQYF	TGTGCCAGCTCCGGTTGGGGGGTAGCCAAAAACATTCAGTACTTC
NA	TRBV19	NA	TRBJ1-4	CASSIVGRGRTNEKLFF	TGTGCCAGTAGTATAGTGGGCAGGGGACGAACTAATGAAAAACTGTTTTTT
NA	TRBV19	TRBD1	TRBJ1-5	CASRDRGRSWHF	TGTGCCAGTCGGGACAGGGGGCGATCGTGGCATTTT
NA	TRBV6-6	NA	TRBJ1-1	CASSYRLNTEAFF	TGTGCCAGCAGTTACCGGTTGAACACTGAAGCTTTCTTT
NA	TRBV5-5	TRBD2	TRBJ2-2	CASSSSSGSDTGELFF	TGTGCCAGCAGTTCCTCTAGCGGGAGTGACACCGGGGAGCTGTTTTTT
NA	TRBV9	TRBD2	TRBJ2-3	CASSARSLAGAGVDTQYF	TGTGCCAGCAGCGCCCGATCTCTAGCGGGAGCTGGGGTAGATACGCAGTATTTT
NA	TRBV28	NA	TRBJ1-3	CASSTSLPSGNTIYF	TGTGCCAGCAGCACTAGTTTGCCCTCTGGAAACACCATATATTTT
once	TRBV10-3	TRBD2	TRBJ2-1	CAITSISSGGNEQFF	TGTGCCATCACCTCGATCAGTAGCGGGGGAAATGAGCAGTTCTTC
NA	TRBV18	TRBD2	TRBJ2-7	CGGAGFETSGFQYIGQYF	TGCGGTGGGGCAGGGTTTGAGACTAGCGGGTTCCAGTATATAGGGCAGTACTTC
NA	TRBV5-1	TRBD1	TRBJ1-1	CASSQRDRANTEAFF	TGCGCCAGCAGCCAACGGGACAGGGCGAACACTGAAGCTTTCTTT
few	TRBV19	NA	TRBJ2-2	CASLQQNTGELFF	TGTGCCAGCCTGCAACAGAACACCGGGGAGCTGTTTTTT
NA	TRBV29-1	TRBD1	TRBJ2-5	CSGASGTGKETQYF	TGCAGCGGAGCTTCCGGGACAGGTAAAGAGACCCAGTACTTC
NA	TRBV5-4	NA	TRBJ1-1	CASSLGGAMNTEAFF	TGTGCCAGCAGTCTGGGGGGGGCGATGAACACTGAAGCTTTCTTT
NA	TRBV5-1	NA	TRBJ2-7	CASSLPGSREQYF	TGCGCCAGCAGCTTACCAGGGTCCCGCGAGCAGTACTTC
NA	TRBV7-9	NA	TRBJ2-3	CASSLAAATDTQYF	TGTGCCAGCAGCTTAGCGGCGGCCACAGATACGCAGTATTTT
NA	TRBV19	TRBD2	TRBJ2-1	CASSIQLAGGQDEQFF	TGTGCCAGTAGTATTCAGCTAGCGGGGGGCCAGGATGAGCAGTTCTTC
NA	TRBV19	TRBD1	TRBJ1-4	CASSIHTGGPQGKLFF	TGTGCCAGTAGTATTCATACAGGGGGCCCGCAGGGAAAACTGTTTTTT
few	TRBV29-1	TRBD1	TRBJ1-2	CSGLQGSGYTF	TGCAGCGGTCTACAGGGGAGTGGCTACACCTTC
NA	TRBV3-1/TRBV3-2	TRBD2	TRBJ2-2	CASSQGLGRTGELFF	TGTGCCAGCAGCCAGGGACTAGGGCGGACCGGGGAGCTGTTTTTT
once	TRBV7-2	NA	TRBJ1-3	CASSAPGLISGNTIYF	TGTGCCAGCAGCGCCCCGGGACTGATCTCTGGAAACACCATATATTTT
NA	TRBV12-3/TRBV12-4	NA	TRBJ2-7	CASSRVNEQYF	TGTGCCAGCAGCCGTGTTAACGAGCAGTACTTC
NA	TRBV5-1	TRBD2	TRBJ2-2	CASSTPGGTGELFF	TGCGCCAGCAGCACCCCGGGAGGAACCGGGGAGCTGTTTTTT
once	TRBV7-2	NA	TRBJ2-1	CASSLAGSGSYNEQFF	TGTGCCAGCAGCTTAGCGGGTAGCGGATCCTACAATGAGCAGTTCTTC
NA	TRBV7-2	NA	TRBJ2-7	CASSLGSISSYEQYF	TGTGCCAGCAGCTTAGGGAGTATTAGCTCCTACGAGCAGTACTTC
NA	TRBV19	TRBD2	TRBJ2-1	CASSIGTSANEQFF	TGTGCCAGTAGTATAGGGACTAGCGCTAATGAGCAGTTCTTC
NA	TRBV29-1	TRBD1	TRBJ2-7	CSVTGQVNEQYF	TGCAGCGTGACGGGACAGGTCAACGAGCAGTACTTC
NA	TRBV3-1/TRBV3-2	TRBD1	TRBJ1-1	CASSQNRGWTEAFF	TGTGCCAGCAGCCAAAACAGGGGTTGGACTGAAGCTTTCTTT
NA	TRBV2	TRBD1	TRBJ2-7	CASKRDRDYEQYF	TGTGCCAGTAAAAGAGACAGGGATTACGAGCAGTACTTC
NA	TRBV7-9	NA	TRBJ1-1	CASSLVREGAFF	TGTGCCAGCAGCTTAGTGAGGGAGGGAGCTTTCTTT
NA	TRBV2	NA	TRBJ1-2	CASSEGQGSDGYTF	TGTGCCAGCAGTGAGGGGCAGGGAAGTGACGGCTACACCTTC
NA	TRBV18	NA	TRBJ1-2	CASSPSVNYGYTF	TGTGCCAGCTCACCTTCCGTAAACTATGGCTACACCTTC
NA	TRBV4-3	NA	TRBJ1-5	CASSQDHGGANQPQHF	TGCGCCAGCAGCCAAGATCACGGGGGGGCCAATCAGCCCCAGCATTTT
NA	TRBV6-2/TRBV6-3	TRBD2	TRBJ2-1	CASRPSGGAYEQFF	TGTGCCAGCAGACCTAGCGGGGGGGCGTATGAGCAGTTCTTC
NA	TRBV19	NA	TRBJ2-1	CASSIDPTRNSYNEQFF	TGTGCCAGTAGTATAGACCCGACTAGAAATTCCTACAATGAGCAGTTCTTC
NA	TRBV6-5	NA	TRBJ1-1	CASSYFPVMNTEAFF	TGTGCCAGCAGTTATTTTCCCGTAATGAACACTGAAGCTTTCTTT
few	TRBV7-2	TRBD2	TRBJ2-7	CASSLAASGVTEQYF	TGTGCCAGCAGCTTAGCCGCTAGCGGGGTGACGGAGCAGTACTTC
NA	TRBV9	TRBD2	TRBJ2-3	CASSVSGRTDTQYF	TGTGCCAGCAGCGTAAGCGGGAGGACAGATACGCAGTATTTT
NA	TRBV3-1/TRBV3-2	NA	TRBJ1-4	CASSHYRPGVANEKLFF	TGTGCCAGCAGCCACTATAGGCCGGGGGTGGCTAATGAAAAACTGTTTTTT
few	TRBV30	NA	TRBJ1-5	CAWSSQGNQPQHF	TGTGCCTGGAGTAGTCAGGGTAATCAGCCCCAGCATTTT
NA	TRBV6-5	NA	TRBJ1-6	CASRESSYNSPLHF	TGTGCCAGCCGGGAGAGCTCCTATAATTCACCCCTCCACTTT
few	TRBV2	NA	TRBJ2-3	CASSPYGQRGTDTQYF	TGTGCCAGCAGCCCCTACGGACAGCGAGGCACAGATACGCAGTATTTT
few	TRBV4-1	NA	TRBJ2-7	CASSQDLVRSYEQYF	TGCGCCAGCAGCCAAGACTTGGTTCGGTCCTACGAGCAGTACTTC
NA	TRBV7-2	TRBD1	TRBJ1-2	CASSLRPMTGGLNYGYTF	TGTGCCAGCAGCTTACGCCCGATGACAGGGGGCCTGAACTATGGCTACACCTTC
NA	TRBV20-1	TRBD1	TRBJ2-7	CSASTGGHEQYF	TGCAGTGCTAGTACAGGGGGCCACGAGCAGTACTTC